This T cell receptor beta chain was found in a study of blood T cells in healthy people across ages. A sample-barcoded 5' primer and a J-beta primer mix were used in a second PCR of about 7 to 12 cycles. Each CDR3 protein is one row after TCRdb ran MiXCR on the 5' RACE reads. The sample contains some 760,000 distinct CDR3 sequences, roughly 25% of which appear only once. Germline V CDR1 and CDR2: SGHRS, YFSETQ. The CDR3 is 13 amino acids. The V and J ends lost 6 bases and 5 bases respectively, with 14 bases between them. Another study also made use of these data, one on T cells of mothers and their children.

The sample was blood. The rearrangement joins TRBV5-1 to TRBJ2-5, with D perhaps being TRBD1 or TRBD2 (5 bases each). This clonotype originated in a boy aged 5-17 years in good health. The CDR3 loop is CASTQGPGETQYF. In nucleotides, the CDR3 is TGCGCCAGCACGCAGGGACCGGGGGAGACCCAGTACTTC. Drawing the rest from reference TRBV5-1 and TRBJ2-5, the complete variable domain is KAGVTQTPRYLIKTRGQQVTLSCSPISGHRSVSWYQQTPGQGLQFLFEYFSETQRNKGNFPGRFSGRQFSNSRSEMNVSTLELGDSALYLCASTQGPGETQYFGPGTRLLVL.